These T cell receptor beta chains were read from a single sample in a study of T cell responses to AZD1222 COVID-19 vaccine. Using immunoSEQ multiplex PCR, the repertoire was profiled, and TCRdb retains in-frame clones only, with some absent. The data hold 150,000 to 180,000 clones, with about 85% observed a single time. The sample here was peripheral blood, taken on day 0 of AZD1222 vaccination. These receptors all come from an adult in good health. CDR3s include the opening cysteine and the closing phenylalanine or tryptophan. Each record gives: CDR3 protein, V gene, clone size, J gene. Some rows have no size entry. The others give once, few or many, or a class for an expanded clone.

cdr3_aa: CASSLALFGQGALGNTIYF
v_call: TRBV5-6
clone_size: .
j_call: TRBJ1-3

cdr3_aa: CASSLDLAGGPYEQYF
v_call: TRBV5-1
clone_size: .
j_call: TRBJ2-7

cdr3_aa: CSVESGTGAYGYTF
v_call: TRBV29-1
clone_size: .
j_call: TRBJ1-2

cdr3_aa: CASSRSRGTEAFF
v_call: TRBV7-6
clone_size: .
j_call: TRBJ1-1

cdr3_aa: CASSDGLADEQFF
v_call: TRBV2
clone_size: .
j_call: TRBJ2-1

cdr3_aa: CASSRTGGDYGYTF
v_call: TRBV6-6
clone_size: .
j_call: TRBJ1-2

cdr3_aa: CASSPTGRRGSPLHF
v_call: TRBV6-5
clone_size: .
j_call: TRBJ1-6

cdr3_aa: CASSPQQGAIQPQHF
v_call: TRBV6-5
clone_size: once
j_call: TRBJ1-5

cdr3_aa: CASSSPVGEQYF
v_call: TRBV12-3/TRBV12-4
clone_size: .
j_call: TRBJ2-7

cdr3_aa: CASTMAGRETQYF
v_call: TRBV5-6
clone_size: .
j_call: TRBJ2-5

cdr3_aa: CASSYPPTSGELFF
v_call: TRBV6-6
clone_size: .
j_call: TRBJ2-2

cdr3_aa: CASSTTGRGGYYEQYF
v_call: TRBV7-9
clone_size: once
j_call: TRBJ2-7

cdr3_aa: CSVEEVVGNEQFF
v_call: TRBV29-1
clone_size: .
j_call: TRBJ2-1

cdr3_aa: CASSPKGGLDYGYTF
v_call: TRBV5-1
clone_size: .
j_call: TRBJ1-2

cdr3_aa: CASSSTSPPDTQYF
v_call: TRBV7-2
clone_size: .
j_call: TRBJ2-3

cdr3_aa: CAISVSGEETQYF
v_call: TRBV10-3
clone_size: .
j_call: TRBJ2-5

cdr3_aa: CASSPTGGEDIQYF
v_call: TRBV7-9
clone_size: .
j_call: TRBJ2-4

cdr3_aa: CAIGAGGENEQYF
v_call: TRBV10-3
clone_size: .
j_call: TRBJ2-7

cdr3_aa: CATSRGNGNEQFF
v_call: TRBV15
clone_size: .
j_call: TRBJ2-1

cdr3_aa: CASSTPTVQKAGELFF
v_call: TRBV7-9
clone_size: .
j_call: TRBJ2-2

cdr3_aa: CASKIGLSNSPLHF
v_call: TRBV27
clone_size: .
j_call: TRBJ1-6

cdr3_aa: CASSTGSNREQYF
v_call: TRBV2
clone_size: few
j_call: TRBJ2-7

cdr3_aa: CASSVGGGNTGELFF
v_call: TRBV9
clone_size: .
j_call: TRBJ2-2

cdr3_aa: CASSIGPDYEQYF
v_call: TRBV5-1
clone_size: .
j_call: TRBJ2-7

cdr3_aa: CATSTGDEQFF
v_call: TRBV3-1/TRBV3-2
clone_size: .
j_call: TRBJ2-1

cdr3_aa: CASSQDRDQPQHF
v_call: TRBV18
clone_size: .
j_call: TRBJ1-5

cdr3_aa: CASSLDAGGDQPQHF
v_call: TRBV5-4
clone_size: .
j_call: TRBJ1-5

cdr3_aa: CSASQGSNTEAFF
v_call: TRBV20-1
clone_size: .
j_call: TRBJ1-1

cdr3_aa: CASSFYEGGTGELFF
v_call: TRBV27
clone_size: .
j_call: TRBJ2-2

cdr3_aa: CASSISAVYGYTF
v_call: TRBV19
clone_size: .
j_call: TRBJ1-2

cdr3_aa: CASSQFLKEDRRNYGYTF
v_call: TRBV4-1
clone_size: once
j_call: TRBJ1-2

cdr3_aa: CASSLVGDETQYF
v_call: TRBV5-1
clone_size: .
j_call: TRBJ2-5

cdr3_aa: CASSPRTGSTEAFF
v_call: TRBV9
clone_size: .
j_call: TRBJ1-1

cdr3_aa: CASSQFPQPQHF
v_call: TRBV12-3/TRBV12-4
clone_size: .
j_call: TRBJ1-5

cdr3_aa: CASSNGQGLNTEAFF
v_call: TRBV19
clone_size: .
j_call: TRBJ1-1